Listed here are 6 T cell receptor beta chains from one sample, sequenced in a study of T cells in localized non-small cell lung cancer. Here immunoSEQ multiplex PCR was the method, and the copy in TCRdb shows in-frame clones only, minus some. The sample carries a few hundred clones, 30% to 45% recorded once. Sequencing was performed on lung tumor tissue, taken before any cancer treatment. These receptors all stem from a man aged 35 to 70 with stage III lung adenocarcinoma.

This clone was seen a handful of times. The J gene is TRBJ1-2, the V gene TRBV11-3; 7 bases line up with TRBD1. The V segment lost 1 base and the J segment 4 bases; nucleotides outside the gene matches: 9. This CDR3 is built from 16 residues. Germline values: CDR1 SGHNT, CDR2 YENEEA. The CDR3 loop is CASSLGGLRDSYGYTF. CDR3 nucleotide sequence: TGTGCCAGCAGCTTAGGGGGACTGCGGGACAGCTATGGCTACACCTTC.

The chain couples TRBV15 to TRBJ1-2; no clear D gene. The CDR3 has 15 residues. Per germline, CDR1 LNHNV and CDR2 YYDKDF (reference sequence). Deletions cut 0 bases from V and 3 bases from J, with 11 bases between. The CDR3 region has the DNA TGTGCCACCAGCAGAGATCTAACAGATTACTATGGCTACACCTTC. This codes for CATSRDLTDYYGYTF.

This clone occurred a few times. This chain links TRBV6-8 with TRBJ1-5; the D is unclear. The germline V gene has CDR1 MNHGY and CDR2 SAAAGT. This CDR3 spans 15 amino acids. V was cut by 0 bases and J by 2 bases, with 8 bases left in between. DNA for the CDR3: TGTGCCAGCAGTTACTCGAGCTGGCGCAATCAGCCCCAGCATTTT. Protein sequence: CASSYSSWRNQPQHF.

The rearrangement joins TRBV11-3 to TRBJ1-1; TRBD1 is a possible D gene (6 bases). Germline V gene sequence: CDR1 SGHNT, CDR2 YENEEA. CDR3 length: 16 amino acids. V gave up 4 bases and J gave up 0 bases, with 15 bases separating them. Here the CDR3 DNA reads TGTGCCAGCAGCTGGCAACAGGGCTACCTGAACACTGAAGCTTTCTTT. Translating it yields CASSWQQGYLNTEAFF. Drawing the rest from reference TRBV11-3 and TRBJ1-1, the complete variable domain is EAGVVQSPRYKIIEKKQPVAFWCNPISGHNTLYWYLQNLGQGPELLIRYENEEAVDDSQLPKDRFSAERLKGVDSTLKIQPAELGDSAVYLCASSWQQGYLNTEAFFGQGTRLTVV.

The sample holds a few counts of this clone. Here the CDR3 reads CSAGGPGTQAMNEQFF. In nucleotides, the CDR3 is TGCAGCGCCGGTGGCCCCGGGACCCAGGCGATGAATGAGCAGTTCTTC. The chain employs TRBV29-1 and TRBJ2-1; D may match TRBD1 or TRBD2 (5 bases each). CDR1 is SQVTM and CDR2 is ANQGSEA in the germline V gene. The CDR3 runs to 16 residues. The V and J ends lost 7 bases and 7 bases respectively, with 26 bases between them.

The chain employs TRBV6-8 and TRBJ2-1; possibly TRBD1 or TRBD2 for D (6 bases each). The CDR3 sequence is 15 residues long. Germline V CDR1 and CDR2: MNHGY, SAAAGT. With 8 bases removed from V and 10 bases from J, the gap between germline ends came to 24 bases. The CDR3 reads CASRERGALLLEQFF. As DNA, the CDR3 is TGTGCCAGCCGAGAGAGGGGGGCCCTCCTATTGGAGCAGTTCTTC.